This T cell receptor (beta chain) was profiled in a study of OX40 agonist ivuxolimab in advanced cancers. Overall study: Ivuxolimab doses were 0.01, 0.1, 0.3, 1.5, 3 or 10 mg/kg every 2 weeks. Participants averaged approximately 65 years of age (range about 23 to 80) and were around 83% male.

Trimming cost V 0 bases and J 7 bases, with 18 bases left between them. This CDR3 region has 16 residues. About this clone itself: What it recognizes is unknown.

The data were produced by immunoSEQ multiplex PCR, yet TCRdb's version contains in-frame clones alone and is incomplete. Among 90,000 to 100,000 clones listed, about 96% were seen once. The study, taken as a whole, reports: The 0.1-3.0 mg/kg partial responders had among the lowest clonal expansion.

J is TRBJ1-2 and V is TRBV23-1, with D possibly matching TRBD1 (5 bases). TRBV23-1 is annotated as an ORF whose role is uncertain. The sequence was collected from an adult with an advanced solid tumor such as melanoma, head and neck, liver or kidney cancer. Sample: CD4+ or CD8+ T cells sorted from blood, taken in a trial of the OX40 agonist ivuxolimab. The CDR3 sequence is CASSQSPPCWGRGYTF. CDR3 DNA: TGCGCCAGCAGTCAATCGCCCCCGTGTTGGGGCCGTGGCTACACCTTC.